One and the same sample provided the 21 T cell receptor beta chains below, sequenced in a study of blood T cell repertoires in COVID-19. Only in-frame clones appear in the TCRdb table, and some are missing; sequencing was by immunoSEQ multiplex PCR. This table has 250,000 to 300,000 clones, around nine tenths appearing once. Material: peripheral blood. These receptor sequences come from a man in his forties with acute or convalescent COVID-19.

This chain connects TRBV25-1 to TRBJ2-7; 10 nucleotides align to TRBD2. V shed 3 bases and J 6 bases; nucleotides not matched to a gene: 5. Germline assignment: CDR1 MGHDK and CDR2 SYGVNS. The CDR3 sequence is 14 residues long. The chain's CDR3 is CASSESGGALEQYF. The CDR3, as DNA: TGTGCCAGCAGTGAGAGCGGGGGGGCCCTCGAGCAGTACTTC.

The chain has TRBV3-1 (or the pseudogene TRBV3-2) and TRBJ2-6; the D is unclear. This CDR3 is built from 16 residues. CDR1 and CDR2 (germline): LGHDT, YNNKEL (reference sequence). Trimming removed 3 bases from V and 2 bases from J, with 11 bases in between. This CDR3 is CASSHPARAGANVLTF. Written as DNA, the CDR3 is TGTGCCAGCAGCCATCCTGCACGGGCTGGGGCCAACGTCCTGACTTTC.

CDR3 region: CASRPTLTGGGGYTF. The CDR3 coding sequence is TGTGCCAGCAGACCCACTCTGACAGGCGGAGGTGGCTACACCTTC. The chain joins TRBV6-5 to TRBJ1-2; a possible D gene is TRBD1 (6 bases). V lost 6 bases and J lost 7, with 21 bases in between. This CDR3 has 15 amino acids. Germline loops: CDR1 MNHEY, CDR2 SVGAGI.

The V and J genes are TRBV7-2 and TRBJ2-7; D is ambiguous. The CDR3 has 14 amino acids. Per the germline V gene, CDR1 is SGHTA and CDR2 is FQGNSA. V dropped 2 bases and J dropped 0 bases, with 8 bases sitting between them. The CDR3 DNA reads TGTGCCAGCAGCTTACTGGGCCTCTCCTACGAGCAGTACTTC. Translation gives CASSLLGLSYEQYF. Full variable domain (missing parts from reference TRBV7-2 and TRBJ2-7): GAGVSQSPSNKVTEKGKDVELRCDPISGHTALYWYRQSLGQGLEFLIYFQGNSAPDKSGLPSDRFSAERTGGSVSTLTIQRTQQEDSAVYLCASSLLGLSYEQYFGPGTRLTVT.

The V and J genes are TRBV7-9 and TRBJ2-1; D unclear. V shed 1 base and J shed 3 bases, with 7 bases lying between them. CDR1 and CDR2 (germline): SEHNR, FQNEAQ (reference sequence). This CDR3 comprises 14 residues. The CDR3 spells CASSLVVVYNEQFF. Written as DNA, the CDR3 is TGTGCCAGCAGCTTAGTAGTGGTCTACAATGAGCAGTTCTTC.

The chain has TRBV19 and TRBJ1-1; no firm D call. Germline CDR1 is LNHDA and CDR2 is SQIVND (reference sequence). This CDR3 contains 14 residues. With 3 bases removed from V and 2 bases from J, the gap between germline ends came to 10 bases. As DNA, the CDR3 is TGTGCCAGTAGTATTGTTGTTACTAACACTGAAGCTTTCTTT. Translating gives CASSIVVTNTEAFF.

This rearrangement joins TRBV4-1 to TRBJ2-7; maybe TRBD2 (7 bases). Germline CDR1 MGHRA, CDR2 YSYEKL. Trimming removed 1 base at V and 5 bases at J, with 18 bases between. This CDR3 contains 16 residues. CDR3 amino acids: CASSQGVWGGPHEQYF. CDR3 in DNA: TGCGCCAGCAGCCAAGGAGTTTGGGGGGGGCCGCACGAGCAGTACTTC.

The chain has TRBV7-6 and TRBJ1-3; no reliable D call. Germline V gives CDR1 SGHVS, CDR2 FNYEAQ. The CDR3 extends over 15 amino acids. Trimming took off 6 bases at V and 4 bases at J, with 16 bases between the two ends. The CDR3 reads CASSSSPVGGNTIYF. CDR3 DNA: TGTGCCAGCAGTTCCTCACCGGTCGGGGGAAACACCATATATTTT.

The V call is TRBV11-2, the J call TRBJ2-3; 9 nucleotides align to TRBD2. Germline loops: CDR1 SGHAT, CDR2 FQNNGV. The CDR3 extends over 18 amino acids. V was clipped by 1 base and J by 5 bases; unmatched bases: 13. The CDR3 DNA is TGTGCCAGCAGCTTAGGAGGGGCTAGCGGGGCCTTCCGAGATACGCAGTATTTT. Translated: CASSLGGASGAFRDTQYF. The complete variable domain, with remaining parts taken from reference TRBV11-2 and TRBJ2-3, reads EAGVAQSPRYKIIEKRQSVAFWCNPISGHATLYWYQQILGQGPKLLIQFQNNGVVDDSQLPKDRFSAERLKGVDSTLKIQPAKLEDSAVYLCASSLGGASGAFRDTQYFGPGTRLTVL.

This rearrangement joins TRBV29-1 to TRBJ2-1, with D tentatively TRBD2 (6 bases). Germline assignment: CDR1 SQVTM and CDR2 ANQGSEA. The CDR3 covers 13 residues. V lost 6 bases and J 7 bases, leaving 16 bases between the germline ends. The CDR3: CSVPWRGSNEQFF. For the CDR3, the DNA is TGCAGCGTGCCATGGCGGGGTTCTAATGAGCAGTTCTTC.

This clone was seen more than once but under ten times. The genes are TRBV15 and TRBJ2-7; maybe TRBD2 (6 bases). The V end was cut by 1 base, the J end by 7 bases, with 11 bases between. The CDR3 runs to 13 residues. Germline V lookup: CDR1 LNHNV, CDR2 YYDKDF (reference sequence). The CDR3 here is CATSRGLAREQYF. DNA for the CDR3: TGTGCCACCAGCAGAGGCCTAGCGAGGGAGCAGTACTTC.

The chain recombines TRBV15 with TRBJ1-5; TRBD1 matches at 11 bases. Germline CDR1 is LNHNV and CDR2 is YYDKDF (reference sequence). The CDR3 loop spans 15 amino acids. V gave up 5 bases and J gave up 2 bases; unmatched junction bases: 2. The CDR3 DNA reads TGTGCCACCAGCGGACAGGGGGCGGGCAATCAGCCCCAGCATTTT. Amino acids: CATSGQGAGNQPQHF.

The gene calls are TRBV5-4 and TRBJ2-3, with a possible D match to TRBD2 (6 bases). V was shortened by 3 bases and J by 1 base, with 12 bases between the two germline ends. The CDR3 loop spans 15 amino acids. Germline V gene sequence: CDR1 SGHNT, CDR2 YYREEE (reference sequence). In nucleotides, the CDR3 is TGTGCCAGCAGCTCCACTAGCTTCGGCACAGATACGCAGTATTTT. Its translation is CASSSTSFGTDTQYF.

V usage is TRBV19 and J usage is TRBJ1-2, with 7 bases identical to TRBD1. V was pared by 7 bases and J by 5 bases, with 7 bases of the junction left unmatched. CDR3 length: 13 amino acids. CDR1 is LNHDA and CDR2 is SQIVND in the germline V gene (reference sequence). CDR3 DNA: TGTGCCAGTACTTCCGGGACAGCGTATGGCTACACCTTC. As protein: CASTSGTAYGYTF.

The chain recombines TRBV4-1 with TRBJ1-1, with 7 bases lining up with TRBD1. V shed 0 bases, J shed 1 base, and the junction held 8 bases outside the gene matches. Germline CDR1 is MGHRA and CDR2 is YSYEKL. This CDR3 region has 17 residues. The CDR3 sequence: CASSQERGTAWNTEAFF. The CDR3 DNA reads TGCGCCAGCAGCCAAGAACGCGGGACAGCCTGGAACACTGAAGCTTTCTTT.

The chain couples TRBV5-1 to TRBJ1-6, with 8 bases aligning to TRBD1. Germline-derived CDR1 and CDR2 are SGHRS and YFSETQ. Trimming cost V 4 bases and J 9 bases; bases outside gene matches: 3. This CDR3 has 13 residues. The CDR3 nucleotides read TGCGCCAGCAGCACGGACAGGGTTTCACCCCTCCACTTT. Translating gives CASSTDRVSPLHF.

CDR3 nucleotide sequence: TGTGCCAGTAGTATAGCGGGGGGCACTAACTATGGCTACACCTTC. This encodes CASSIAGGTNYGYTF. The chain has TRBV19 and TRBJ1-2; a possible D gene is TRBD1 (6 bases). CDR1 and CDR2 (germline): LNHDA, SQIVND (reference sequence). The CDR3 extends over 15 amino acids. V was clipped by 1 base and J by 0 bases, with 9 bases between them.

This chain uses TRBV9 with TRBJ1-5; tentatively, D is TRBD1 (6 bases). Germline-derived CDR1 and CDR2 are SGDLS and YYNGEE. V was pared by 0 bases and J by 5 bases, with 9 bases between. The CDR3 covers 14 residues. The CDR3 sequence is CASSVEPGDQPQHF. The CDR3 region has the DNA TGTGCCAGCAGCGTAGAGCCAGGGGATCAGCCCCAGCATTTT. The variable domain in full, completed from reference TRBV9 and TRBJ1-5, reads DSGVTQTPKHLITATGQRVTLRCSPRSGDLSVYWYQQSLDQGLQFLIQYYNGEERAKGNILERFSAQQFPDLHSELNLSSLELGDSALYFCASSVEPGDQPQHFGDGTRLSIL.

This chain joins TRBV27 and TRBJ1-1, with D maybe TRBD1 (6 bases). From germline, CDR1 is MNHEY and CDR2 SMNVEV (reference sequence). The CDR3 is 18 amino acids. Trimming pared 5 bases from V and 4 bases from J, leaving 26 bases between. CDR3 nucleotide sequence: TGTGCCAGCAGTCCCTCGATCCAGGGGAGAAAGCGTAGCACTGAAGCTTTCTTT. Its protein product is CASSPSIQGRKRSTEAFF.

The chain combines TRBV6-5 with TRBJ1-5; D uncertain. This CDR3 comprises 13 residues. CDR1 and CDR2 (germline): MNHEY, SVGAGI. Trimming took 8 bases from V and 8 from J, leaving 16 bases between them. For the CDR3, the DNA is TGTGCCAGCGGTCTCCCCGGTCAGGAGCCCCAGCATTTT. Amino acids: CASGLPGQEPQHF.

The chain is built from TRBV6-5 and TRBJ2-7, with a possible D match to TRBD1 (8 bases). CDR1 is MNHEY, CDR2 SVGAGI, per germline. The CDR3 loop spans 15 amino acids. V dropped 9 bases and J dropped 4 bases, with 22 bases sitting between them. In nucleotides, the CDR3 is TGTGCCAGTCTGAGAGCGGGACAGGTGTTATACGAGCAGTACTTC. Protein product: CASLRAGQVLYEQYF.